This T cell receptor beta chain comes out of a study of human T cells and chemical hapten exposure. Time point: pre-sensitization, week 0. The treatment was: therapeutic diphenylcyclopropenone sensitization with weekly scalp DPC. TCRdb fed the RACE reads into MiXCR, producing one record per CDR3 protein. Here the sample spans approximately 370,000 distinct CDR3 sequences, approximately 5.8% being singletons. This clonotype was counted a few times. The germline V gene has CDR1 MNHEY and CDR2 SMNVEV (reference sequence). V shed 2 bases, J shed 0 bases, and the junction held 14 bases outside the gene matches. CDR3 length equals 20 residues.

J is TRBJ1-1 and V is TRBV27; TRBD1 agrees at 11 bases. This specimen consisted of whole blood, obtained in connection with sensitization to the hapten diphenylcyclopropenone (DPC). The sequence was collected from a woman aged 18-29 years with alopecia areata. Some clones in this sample may be carry-over from other donors' samples. The CDR3 DNA is TGTGCCAGCAGTTTAACGGTTTCCGGGACAGGGGGTCCGATGAACACTGAAGCTTTCTTT. Residues: CASSLTVSGTGGPMNTEAFF.